A single sample gave rise to the 10 T cell receptor beta chains below, sequenced in a study of blood T cells in healthy people across ages. A J-beta primer mix and a sample-barcoded 5' primer were used in a second PCR of roughly 6 to 12 cycles. TCRdb fed the 5' RACE reads into MiXCR, producing one record per CDR3 protein. This sample yields around 800,000 distinct CDR3 sequences, of which approximately 48% are seen a single time; about 21% belongs to the top ten. Sequencing used blood. Every receptor here comes from a man aged 55 to 70 in good health.

There are a few counts of this clonotype. The chain links TRBV4-1 to TRBJ2-5, with D hard to call. Per germline, CDR1 MGHRA and CDR2 YSYEKL. The CDR3 covers 13 residues. The V gene lost 1 base and the J gene lost 5 bases, with 8 bases spanning the gap. The CDR3 here is CASSQVVMETQYF. The CDR3, as DNA: TGCGCCAGCAGCCAAGTCGTCATGGAGACCCAGTACTTC.

The chain has TRBV20-1 and TRBJ2-3; 11 bases agree with TRBD1. CDR1 DFQATT and CDR2 SNEGSKA come from the germline V gene (reference sequence). Trimming at V came to 0 bases and at J to 4 bases, leaving 9 bases not matched to a gene. The CDR3 has 17 residues. The CDR3 DNA reads TGCAGTGCTAGAGATCCTCGGACAGGGGGCGACGCAGATACGCAGTATTTT. Amino acids: CSARDPRTGGDADTQYF.

In its sample, this clonotype was seen a few times. The chain is built from TRBV12-3 or TRBV12-4 and TRBJ2-7; D not certain. The CDR3 totals 16 residues. Trimming removed 4 bases from V and 5 bases from J, with 21 bases in between. Here the CDR3 DNA reads TGTGCCAGCAGTTCCCCCCCCGCTGTCCGGGCCAACGAGCAGTACTTC. Translation gives CASSSPPAVRANEQYF.

Note on this clonotype: One junction end disagrees with the germline gene, perhaps due to a read error. The chain employs TRBV29-1 and TRBJ2-1, with 11 bases fitting TRBD2. CDR1 is SQVTM, CDR2 ANQGSEA, per germline. This CDR3 comprises 14 residues. Here the CDR3 DNA reads TGCAGCGGCTCGGGACTAGCGGCTTACAATGGGCAGTTCTTC. Translating it yields CSGSGLAAYNGQFF.

The rearrangement links TRBV27 to TRBJ1-4; TRBD1 is a possible D gene (5 bases). This CDR3 is built from 15 residues. In germline, CDR1 is MNHEY, CDR2 SMNVEV (reference sequence). The germline V and J ends were trimmed by 7 bases and 2 bases, with 14 bases remaining between them. The CDR3 spells CASTPVGATNEKLFF. CDR3 nucleotide sequence: TGTGCCAGCACCCCCGTAGGGGCGACTAATGAAAAACTGTTTTTT.

V usage is TRBV15 and J usage is TRBJ1-6, with D unclear. CDR1 LNHNV and CDR2 YYDKDF come from the germline V gene (reference sequence). The CDR3 has 13 amino acids. V lost 0 bases, J lost 11 bases, and 8 bases lay in between. Written as DNA, the CDR3 is TGTGCCACCAGCAGAGATTCTTTCACACCCCTCCACTTT. Translating gives CATSRDSFTPLHF.

The rearrangement uses TRBV5-6 and TRBJ2-1; 13 nucleotides line up with TRBD2. Germline lookup yields CDR1 SGHDT and CDR2 YYEEEE. The CDR3 totals 16 residues. The junction had 4 bases not matched to a gene; V was cut back by 2 bases and J by 5 bases. DNA for the CDR3: TGTGCCAGCAGCTTAGAGACTAGCGGGGGGAACAATGAGCAGTTCTTC. Translating gives CASSLETSGGNNEQFF.

CDR3 nucleotide sequence: TGTGCCAGCAGCCCCCCTCAGGGAGGACACGAGCAGTACTTC. This gives the protein CASSPPQGGHEQYF. The chain couples TRBV13 to TRBJ2-5; D may be TRBD2 (6 bases). The J call is doubtful: the DNA matches TRBJ2-7 better. CDR3 length: 14 residues. CDR1 is PRHDT, CDR2 FYEKMQ, per germline (reference sequence).

The gene calls are TRBV5-5 and TRBJ2-1, with 9 bases that match TRBD2. J was trimmed by 6 bases and V by 4 bases; bases with no gene match: 14. The germline V gene has CDR1 SGHKS and CDR2 YYEKEE (reference sequence). The CDR3 runs to 17 residues. Written as DNA, the CDR3 is TGTGCCAGCAGCCCGGGGGCGGGGGGGATGATCAGCAATGAGCAGTTCTTC. It codes for CASSPGAGGMISNEQFF.

This chain joins TRBV29-1 and TRBJ1-1; D not certain. V lost 0 bases to trimming and J lost 8 bases, with 13 bases between them. Germline-derived CDR1 and CDR2 are SQVTM and ANQGSEA. This CDR3 is built from 13 residues. The DNA of the CDR3 is TGCAGCGTTGAAGACACCGACCGAGACGAAGCTTTCTTT. Protein sequence: CSVEDTDRDEAFF.